The entry that follows covers one T cell receptor beta chain sequence. This sample stems from a study of blood T cell repertoires in COVID-19. About the study: T cells, B-cell-depleted T cells, or PBMCs provided the cDNA or gDNA that served as material.

Researchers sorted participants into cohorts using their self-reported clinical history. V lost 6 bases and J lost 6; bases outside the gene matches: 17. Germline lookup yields CDR1 MGHRA and CDR2 YSYEKL. CDR3 length: 17 amino acids. Sequencing was performed with immunoSEQ multiplex PCR; in TCRdb, only in-frame clones are kept and a portion is missing. The sample records fewer than 450,000 clones, over 75% being singletons. The chain couples TRBV4-1 to TRBJ1-5; 7 bases are a match to TRBD1. Sequenced material: PBMCs or T cells enriched from blood (not recorded which). The receptor's source is a woman aged 40 to 49 with acute COVID-19. In DNA, the CDR3 is TGCGCCAGCAGTCGGGGCCGACAGGGTGGCTTTACTCAGCCCCAGCATTTT. It specifies CASSRGRQGGFTQPQHF.